The next 29 T cell receptor beta chains were all read from a single sample in a study of radiotherapy plus CTLA-4 blockade in lung cancer. Profiling relied on immunoSEQ multiplex PCR, and the TCRdb table lists in-frame clones only, not all of them. The sample records more than 90,000 clones, about 91% being singletons. The source material was peripheral blood, sampled from a patient treated with radiotherapy plus ipilimumab. These receptors came from a human donor with non-small cell lung cancer that progressed on radiotherapy plus ipilimumab.

J is TRBJ2-1 and V is TRBV5-1, with TRBD2 matching 10 bases. Germline assignment: CDR1 SGHRS and CDR2 YFSETQ. This CDR3 is 17 amino acids long. The trim removed 0 bases at V and 5 bases at J, leaving 8 bases unmatched. CDR3 sequence: CASSLVASGSRHNEQFF. The CDR3 DNA sequence: TGCGCCAGCAGCTTGGTGGCTAGCGGGAGCCGCCACAATGAGCAGTTCTTC.

This clone was recorded a few times. V and J are TRBV6-6 and TRBJ1-3, with 8 positions matching TRBD1. Germline assignment: CDR1 MNHNY and CDR2 SVGAGI (reference sequence). The CDR3 has 14 amino acids. With 2 bases clipped from V and 3 bases from J, the junction kept 0 bases outside the gene matches. This CDR3 is CASSYGTGGNTIYF. The CDR3 DNA reads as TGTGCCAGCAGTTACGGGACAGGTGGAAACACCATATATTTT.

The chain employs TRBV18 and TRBJ1-1; 9 positions match TRBD1. Per the germline V gene, CDR1 is KGHSH and CDR2 is LQKENI. With V trimmed by 6 bases and J by 0 bases, 8 bases remained unmatched. This CDR3 is 16 amino acids long. The CDR3 region is CASSLDRGYVNTEAFF. The CDR3 DNA sequence: TGTGCCAGCTCCCTGGACAGGGGCTATGTGAACACTGAAGCTTTCTTT.

This sequence joins TRBV7-2 and TRBJ1-2; the D gene is possibly TRBD1 (6 bases). Germline CDR1 is SGHTA and CDR2 is FQGNSA. V was clipped by 5 bases and J by 5 bases, with 12 bases between them. CDR3 length: 13 residues. The CDR3 spells CASSPGQTYGYTF. CDR3 nucleotides: TGTGCCAGCAGCCCTGGACAGACGTATGGCTACACCTTC.

This sequence joins TRBV6-6 and TRBJ1-2; D is unclear. Germline V gives CDR1 MNHNY, CDR2 SVGAGI (reference sequence). Between the trimmed V and J ends, which lost 4 bases and 8 bases, there was a span of 14 bases. The CDR3 runs to 13 residues. CDR3 loop: CASSFDASGGYTF. In DNA form, the CDR3 reads TGTGCCAGCAGTTTCGATGCCTCGGGGGGCTACACCTTC.

The gene calls are TRBV19 and TRBJ2-4; 14 positions match TRBD2. Germline V gene data show CDR1 as LNHDA and CDR2 as SQIVND (reference sequence). The J segment lost 0 bases and the V segment lost 6 bases, leaving 16 bases of the junction unmatched. There are 21 residues in the CDR3. The CDR3 sequence: CASSKFGTSGRQLVAKNIQYF. Written as DNA, the CDR3 is TGTGCCAGTAGCAAATTCGGGACTAGCGGGAGACAACTGGTAGCCAAAAACATTCAGTACTTC.

This clone has more than one count but fewer than ten. The chain carries TRBV5-1 and TRBJ1-3; TRBD1 might be the D (6 bases). Germline loops: CDR1 SGHRS, CDR2 YFSETQ. With 4 bases removed from V and 1 base from J, the gap between germline ends came to 15 bases. The CDR3 sequence is 16 residues long. The CDR3 protein is CASSSRTVGSGNTIYF. For the CDR3, the DNA is TGCGCCAGCAGCAGCCGGACAGTGGGATCTGGAAACACCATATATTTT.

The V and J genes are TRBV5-6 and TRBJ1-2; D is ambiguous. The germline gives CDR1 SGHDT, CDR2 YYEEEE. CDR3 length equals 15 residues. V lost 0 bases, J lost 4 bases, and 13 bases lay in between. The CDR3 sequence is CASSLEVNIVYGYTF. CDR3 coding DNA: TGTGCCAGCAGCTTGGAAGTCAACATCGTCTATGGCTACACCTTC.

The chain is built from TRBV30 and TRBJ1-1; D remains ambiguous. The V gene lost 3 bases and the J gene lost 1 base, with 18 bases spanning the gap. The CDR3 totals 16 residues. Per the germline V gene, CDR1 is GTSNPN and CDR2 is SVGIG (reference sequence). CDR3 sequence (DNA): TGTGCCTGGAGACCAAAAACGGGGTTAGGGAACACTGAAGCTTTCTTT. It encodes CAWRPKTGLGNTEAFF.

The chain carries TRBV4-2 and TRBJ2-3; D is perhaps TRBD2 (5 bases). The V and J ends lost 1 base and 11 bases respectively, with 10 bases between them. This CDR3 contains 12 residues. Germline CDR1 is LGHNA and CDR2 is YNFKEQ. This chain's CDR3 is CASSQGELRQYF. The DNA of the CDR3 is TGTGCCAGCAGCCAAGGGGAGCTGAGGCAGTATTTT.

As DNA, the CDR3 is TGTGCCAGCAGTTACAGTGGAGGCCAAGAGACCCAGTACTTC. Its protein is CASSYSGGQETQYF. The V gene is TRBV6-5, the J gene TRBJ2-5; tentative D call: TRBD2 (5 bases). CDR1 and CDR2 (germline): MNHEY, SVGAGI. V lost 2 bases to trimming and J lost 1 base, with 8 bases between them. The length of the CDR3 is 14 residues.

CDR3 protein: CASSIYSTGSYNEQFF. CDR3 DNA: TGTGCCAGTAGTATTTATTCAACGGGCTCCTACAATGAGCAGTTCTTC. V is TRBV19 and J is TRBJ2-1; no reliable D call. V dropped 3 bases and J dropped 0 bases, with 12 bases sitting between them. Germline values: CDR1 LNHDA, CDR2 SQIVND (reference sequence). The CDR3 runs to 16 residues.

The V gene is TRBV21-1, the J gene TRBJ2-5. TRBV21-1 represents a pseudogene. CDR3 size: 15 residues. The CDR3 here is CASSKGVHRQETQYF. DNA for the CDR3: TGTGCCAGCAGCAAAGGGGTACACCGCCAGGAGACCCAGTACTTC.

This clone was seen once. The J gene is TRBJ1-1, the V gene TRBV7-8; TRBD1 aligns across 12 bases. The CDR3 has 15 residues. Germline values: CDR1 SGHVS, CDR2 FQNEAQ. After removal of 5 bases from V and 1 base from J, the junction contained 2 bases not matched to a gene. This CDR3 is CASSRGQGANTEAFF. The CDR3 nucleotides are TGTGCCAGCAGCAGGGGACAGGGGGCGAACACTGAAGCTTTCTTT.

V and J are TRBV2 and TRBJ2-7, with TRBD1 matching 7 bases. The CDR3 runs to 11 residues. Germline-derived CDR1 and CDR2 are SNHLY and FYNNEI. Trimming removed 10 bases from V and 6 bases from J; junction bases left unmatched: 6. CDR3 in amino acids: CATNRGPEQYF. CDR3 DNA: TGTGCCACAAACAGGGGACCCGAGCAGTACTTC.

The rearrangement uses TRBV2 and TRBJ2-2, with D possibly matching TRBD2 (6 bases). CDR1 SNHLY and CDR2 FYNNEI come from the germline V gene. This CDR3 is built from 16 residues. Trimming took off 3 bases at V and 1 base at J, with 12 bases between the two ends. The CDR3 bases are TGTGCCAGCAGTGATCTAGTCGGGGGGAACACCGGGGAGCTGTTTTTT. Protein product: CASSDLVGGNTGELFF. Using reference TRBV2 and TRBJ2-2 for the parts outside the CDR3, the full variable domain is EPEVTQTPSHQVTQMGQEVILRCVPISNHLYFYWYRQILGQKVEFLVSFYNNEISEKSEIFDDQFSVERPDGSNFTLKIRSTKLEDSAMYFCASSDLVGGNTGELFFGEGSRLTVL.

The V gene is TRBV11-3, the J gene TRBJ2-1; D might be TRBD2 (5 bases). In germline, CDR1 is SGHNT, CDR2 YENEEA. The CDR3 is 14 residues long. V was shortened by 6 bases and J by 0 bases, with 9 bases between the two germline ends. CDR3 region: CASRDRDSYNEQFF. In DNA form, the CDR3 reads TGTGCCAGCAGAGACCGGGACTCCTACAATGAGCAGTTCTTC.

The chain combines TRBV2 with TRBJ2-7, with TRBD1 matching 7 bases. Germline V lookup: CDR1 SNHLY, CDR2 FYNNEI. The CDR3 runs to 12 residues. The junction had 0 bases not matched to a gene; V was cut back by 7 bases and J by 0 bases. The CDR3, as DNA: TGTGCCAGCACAGGGGGCTCCTACGAGCAGTACTTC. Amino acids: CASTGGSYEQYF.

V gene TRBV6-1 combines with J gene TRBJ2-2; D gene unclear. Germline V gives CDR1 MNHNS, CDR2 SASEGT. V lost 3 bases to trimming and J lost 6 bases, with 14 bases between them. This CDR3 comprises 15 residues. The DNA of the CDR3 is TGTGCCAGCAGTGAGAGAGGTTTCGGCCCCGGGGAGCTGTTTTTT. Translated: CASSERGFGPGELFF.

This chain connects TRBV19 to TRBJ1-4; D is possibly TRBD1 (6 bases). Germline CDR1 is LNHDA and CDR2 is SQIVND (reference sequence). V gave up 5 bases and J gave up 0 bases, with 13 bases separating them. The length of the CDR3 is 16 residues. The CDR3 region has the DNA TGTGCCAGTAGTCGGACAGCCAAGACAACTAATGAAAAACTGTTTTTT. It is translated as CASSRTAKTTNEKLFF.

The chain recombines TRBV19 with TRBJ2-1, with 8 bases lining up with TRBD2. The CDR3 totals 15 residues. Germline CDR1 reads LNHDA; CDR2 reads SQIVND (reference sequence). The J segment lost 2 bases and the V segment lost 3 bases, leaving 3 bases of the junction unmatched. The CDR3 reads CASSIRGGTYNEQFF. The DNA of the CDR3 is TGTGCCAGTAGTATCCGGGGGGGGACCTACAATGAGCAGTTCTTC.

The gene calls are TRBV5-1 and TRBJ2-5; the match to TRBD1 covers 8 bases. The J call is doubtful: the DNA matches TRBJ2-7 better. Germline lookup yields CDR1 SGHRS and CDR2 YFSETQ. The CDR3 has 17 residues. The CDR3 spells CASRLTGAQWDSYEQYF. The CDR3 DNA follows: TGCGCCAGCAGGTTGACAGGGGCGCAGTGGGACTCCTACGAGCAGTACTTC.

The CDR3: CASKGNFDTQYF. As DNA, the CDR3 is TGTGCCAGCAAGGGAAATTTCGATACGCAGTATTTT. This chain connects TRBV2 to TRBJ2-3; no reliable D call. The CDR3 covers 12 residues. The V end lost 7 bases, the J end lost 6 bases, and 11 bases lay between the germline ends. The V gene's germline CDR1 is SNHLY and CDR2 FYNNEI. Full variable domain (remainder filled in from reference TRBV2 and TRBJ2-3): EPEVTQTPSHQVTQMGQEVILRCVPISNHLYFYWYRQILGQKVEFLVSFYNNEISEKSEIFDDQFSVERPDGSNFTLKIRSTKLEDSAMYFCASKGNFDTQYFGPGTRLTVL.

This chain links TRBV29-1 with TRBJ2-2, with unresolved D. The V gene lost 6 bases and the J gene lost 4 bases, with 12 bases spanning the gap. The CDR3 has 13 residues. Germline V CDR1 and CDR2: SQVTM, ANQGSEA. This CDR3 is CSVGQEITGELFF. In DNA, the CDR3 is TGCAGCGTAGGGCAGGAGATCACCGGGGAGCTGTTTTTT.

The gene calls are TRBV28 and TRBJ1-2; weak D call: TRBD1 (6 bases). Germline lookup yields CDR1 MDHEN and CDR2 SYDVKM. The CDR3 length is 15 residues. Trimming removed 4 bases at V and 4 bases at J, with 16 bases between. CDR3 sequence reads: CASSSRGGTTYGYTF. The DNA of the CDR3 is TGTGCCAGCAGTTCCCGGGGGGGCACTACCTATGGCTACACCTTC.

This chain links TRBV5-1 with TRBJ1-3, with D unresolved. Trimming removed 7 bases at V and 1 base at J, with 9 bases between. CDR3 length: 13 residues. CDR1 SGHRS and CDR2 YFSETQ come from the germline V gene. The CDR3 nucleotides are TGCGCCAGCCGCCCGCCTTCTGGAAACACCATATATTTT. Amino acids: CASRPPSGNTIYF.

This clone was seen a few times. V gene TRBV2 combines with J gene TRBJ2-1, with D uncertain. Germline V gives CDR1 SNHLY, CDR2 FYNNEI. Trimming removed 4 bases from V and 9 bases from J, with 10 bases in between. There are 12 residues in the CDR3. The CDR3 region has the DNA TGTGCCAGCAGTGTCGCCCTGAGTGAGCAGTTCTTC. As protein: CASSVALSEQFF.

V and J are TRBV5-3 and TRBJ2-2; 16 bases line up with TRBD2. TRBV5-3 is noted as an ORF with a role that remains uncertain. This CDR3 has 21 amino acids. With 0 bases clipped from V and 6 bases from J, the junction kept 14 bases outside the gene matches. This chain's CDR3 is CARSLEEDAGLAGGVAGELFF. The CDR3 DNA sequence: TGTGCCAGAAGCTTGGAGGAGGATGCGGGACTAGCGGGAGGGGTGGCCGGGGAGCTGTTTTTT.

The chain joins TRBV30 to TRBJ1-2; 9 positions agree with TRBD1. CDR3 length equals 15 residues. The germline gives CDR1 GTSNPN, CDR2 SVGIG (reference sequence). V lost 0 bases, J lost 8 bases, and 10 bases stayed unmatched. CDR3 bases: TGTGCCTGGAGTGTATTCACAGGGGGCTCTGGAGGCTACACCTTC. This codes for CAWSVFTGGSGGYTF.